This entry concerns a single TCR beta chain. Its antigen specificity is not known. Within one base of it there is no much larger clone, and no base qualities were kept. One collaborating source in Seattle enrolled patients during active infection and followed them longitudinally through the course of disease. Collaborating institutions collected whole blood in K2EDTA tubes following their own protocols. For TCRbeta analysis, collaborators shipped samples in one of three forms: frozen whole blood, isolated PBMCs, or DNA extracted from either of those sample types. TCRbeta CDR3 regions were amplified from genomic DNA by means of the immunoSEQ Assay, a bias-controlled multiplex PCR. The study's processing was this. The number of nucleated cells in each sample was estimated from the amplification of reference gene primers within the assay. To quantify the absolute abundance of each unique TCRbeta CDR3 rearrangement, sequence reads were collapsed and filtered. Productive Simpson clonality was computed per sample as the square root of Simpson's diversity index over productive rearrangements. Held by TCRdb, this immuneACCESS table contains in-frame sequences only and omits some clones. Under half of the omission traces to an unresolved V gene where checked; the cause of the rest is unknown. The V and J calls and clone size are taken from that table; D and trimming were inferred from the DNA. In this sample the table shows 97,000 or so clones, roughly 90% of which occur a single time. Around 1.9% of the sample is taken by the ten largest.

The source of the sample is a study of blood T cell repertoires in COVID-19 (dated by TCRdb to 2018 to 2021). At the level of the whole study: Collaborator samples came from the United States, Italy and Spain and covered acute and convalescent phases of COVID-19. The samples were drawn from two sources: the first 160 participants of the ongoing ImmuneRACE study, and over 1,000 subjects contributed by 6 global collaborators. The repertoires were released in a freely available public database intended as a resource for research on the immune response to SARS-CoV-2. Where available, HLA class I and class II types were obtained from metadata supplied by the sample provider rather than from assay-based typing. Deeply sampled blood TCRbeta repertoires from subjects exposed to, actively infected with, or recovered from COVID-19 were included in the dataset. The prospective study material was composed of cDNA or gDNA derived from T cells, B-cell-depleted T cells, or PBMCs. The sample metadata nearly always contained a de-identified subject ID, COVID-19 status, age in years and sex. Beyond this particular receptor, the publication reports: Clinical and demographic metadata were provided uncurated, with the amount varying by source and participant.

V loses 0 bases of germline sequence and J loses 7 bases, and the interval between the two ends is 12 bases. CDR1 and CDR2 are read off the germline V gene as ENHRY and SYGVKD. From the cysteine through the phenylalanine, the CDR3 covers 14 amino acids. Of all the DNA, just the CDR3 is kept, 42 bases in frame from base 1. This chain is built from TRBV10-3 and TRBJ1-2; TRBD1 is a possible D gene, resting on 6 matching bases. The source is a woman aged 45 to 65 with COVID-19, enrolled during active disease. Sequenced: peripheral blood. The CDR3 sequence is CAISESGGAGGYTF. The nucleotide sequence reads as follows: TGTGCCATCAGTGAGTCGGGGGGGGCCGGTGGCTACACCTTC.